This TCR beta chain was obtained from a study of graft-versus-host responses after intestinal transplantation. The overall study: The whole recipient group had anti-thymocyte globulin induction followed by tacrolimus and steroids for two to four years. Findings of the study overall: The authors found GvH clones in recipient marrow, some appearing first in ileum or blood. Early declines in HvG clones that occurred post-transplant were associated with peak circulating GvH clone levels. Allograft clonal ratios (graft-versus-host to host-versus-graft) were high in patients who had graft-donor T cell macrochimerism.

Data came from immunoSEQ multiplex PCR; TCRdb stores just in-frame clones and leaves some out. The sample holds about 70,000 clones, around 82% seen once. After removal of 0 bases from V and 9 bases from J, the junction contained 4 bases not matched to a gene. The CDR3 is 13 amino acids. The germline V gene has CDR1 MGHDK and CDR2 SYGVNS. To note about this clone: The antigen remains undetermined.

The source material was unstimulated CD4+ T cells sorted from spleen or lymph node cells, sampled before transplant. The receptor was derived from a human donor who was the organ donor for an intestinal transplant. This chain uses TRBV25-1 with TRBJ1-1, with 7 bases that match TRBD1. The DNA for the CDR3 is TGTGCCAGCAGTGAATATACAGGGGTTCAAGCTTTCTTT. Amino acids: CASSEYTGVQAFF.